This T cell receptor beta chain appears in the sequencing data of a study of T cell responses to AZD1222 COVID-19 vaccine (dated by TCRdb to the early 2020s). Some background on the complete study: Because spike-specific TCR depth and breadth did not differ between the two schedules, AZD1222 recipients who got a second dose at roughly 4 weeks were pooled with those who got a second dose at roughly 12 weeks. A total of around 240 trial participants underwent TCR sequencing, of whom 200 to 220 had received two doses of AZD1222 and 26 had received two doses of the MenACWY control vaccine. Enrollment into the trials was organized by age into subgroups of 18-55, 56-69 and 70-plus years, and those subgroups contained about 160, 30 and 59 TCR-sequenced participants, respectively.

The time point label, read with the paper, signifies: baseline before first vaccination. Vaccinee samples came from UK trials COV001 and COV002, including a single-blind randomized controlled phase 2/3 trial of AZD1222 (ChAdOx1 nCoV-19) in healthy adults. For TCRbeta chain sequencing, PBMC samples from trial participants were taken at day 0 and at day 28 after the second dose. CDR3 length: 14 amino acids, cysteine to phenylalanine. The retained sequence is limited to the CDR3, 42 bases, with the frame set at the first base. V drops 0 bases and J drops 0 bases, leaving 5 bases in between. Via the germline V gene (reference sequence), CDR1 is LGHDT and CDR2 YNNKEL. Study-wide conclusions, independent of this receptor: Participants were mostly white British, with more females than males. The authors suggested clonal diversity may have been underestimated. Conclusions about previously exposed vaccinees were limited because only a handful of AZD1222 recipients were SARS-CoV-2 seropositive at baseline. CD4 TCRs associated with the vaccine covered the entire spike protein, and the dominant responses were in regions 160-218 and 743-854. Because no day 14 peak-response samples were available, the repertoires could be characterized only after the peak T cell response. Reportedly, close to half of the unique spike-specific TCRs recognized epitopes lying outside the regions that are mutated in the B.1.351 and B.1.1.7 variants. The 56-69-year group was small, and its depth increase did not reach significance, likely because of low power. After two AZD1222 doses, both the breadth and the depth of spike-specific TCRs were significantly higher than at day 0 and than in MenACWY recipients.

Comment on this clone: The target of this receptor is not known. The record has no base qualities; no much larger clone is one base away.

The CDR3 regions of human TCRbeta chains were analyzed by immunosequencing. On the study's bioinformatics: TCRs in the repertoires were compared against a reference library of SARS-CoV-2-specific TCRs that had been generated with the MIRA antigen-specificity platform. Breadth was defined as the fraction of unique TCRs that were SARS-CoV-2-associated, and depth was defined as the fraction of total T cells that were SARS-CoV-2-associated. Using the MIRA data, every spike-specific TCR was mapped to the spike region that the TCR reacted to and assigned to either a CD4 or a CD8 class. Log10-transformed breadth and depth values were compared by one-way ANOVA with Sidak's multiple comparisons tests. In TCRdb, the immuneACCESS table is reduced to in-frame sequences with V and J assigned. These tables do not hold every clone; where another copy was compared, an unresolved V gene accounts for under half, and the others remain unexplained. V and J calls and clone size follow that table, whereas D and trimming were derived from the DNA. Within this sample are nearly 100,000 clones, with 70% to 90% of them counted one time only. The ten biggest clones cover over 2.5% of the sample.

The source material was peripheral blood, sampled on day 0 of AZD1222 vaccination. The sequence derives from an adult in good health. In this chain, TRBV3-1 (or the pseudogene TRBV3-2) is recombined with TRBJ1-2; no D gene can be assigned with confidence. The nucleotide sequence is TGTGCCAGCAGCCAAGATACATCTAACTATGGCTACACCTTC. Its coded protein is CASSQDTSNYGYTF.